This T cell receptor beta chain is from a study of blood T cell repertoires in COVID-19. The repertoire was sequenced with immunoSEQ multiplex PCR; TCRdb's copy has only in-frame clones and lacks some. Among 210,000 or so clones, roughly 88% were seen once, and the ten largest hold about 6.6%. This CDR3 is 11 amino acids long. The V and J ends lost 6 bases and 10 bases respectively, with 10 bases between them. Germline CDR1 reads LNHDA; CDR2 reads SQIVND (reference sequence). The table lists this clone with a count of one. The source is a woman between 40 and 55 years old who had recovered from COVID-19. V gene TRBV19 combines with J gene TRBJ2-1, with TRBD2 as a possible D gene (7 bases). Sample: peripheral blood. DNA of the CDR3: TGTGCCAGTAGGAGGGGGGGGGAGCAGTTCTTC. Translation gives CASRRGGEQFF.